Following are 2 T cell receptor beta chains from one sample sequenced in a study of cytomegalovirus exposure and HLA in healthy donors. The PCR employed 60 Vbeta primers together with 13 Jbeta primers. Generated by immunoSEQ multiplex PCR, the TCRdb table keeps only in-frame clones and is missing some. This repertoire includes tens of thousands of clones. Sequencing input: PBMCs. The source is a man aged 50-59 years in good health and CMV-seropositive.

The V and J genes are TRBV19 and TRBJ1-4; no definite D call. The CDR3 extends over 18 amino acids. Trimming pared 6 bases from V and 0 bases from J, leaving 20 bases between. CDR1 and CDR2 (germline): LNHDA, SQIVND (reference sequence). The CDR3 loop reads CASRKRTVLRPTNEKLFF. CDR3 coding DNA: TGTGCCAGTAGAAAGAGAACCGTCCTCAGGCCAACTAATGAAAAACTGTTTTTT.

The chain couples TRBV7-3 to TRBJ2-5; tentatively, D is TRBD1 (6 bases). The germline V and J ends were trimmed by 5 bases and 1 base, with 8 bases remaining between them. The germline gives CDR1 SGHTA, CDR2 FQGTGA. This CDR3 comprises 13 residues. The CDR3 coding sequence is TGTGCCAGCAGCGGGACACCCCAAGAGACCCAGTACTTC. This gives the protein CASSGTPQETQYF. Variable domain in full (rest from reference TRBV7-3 and TRBJ2-5): GAGVSQTPSNKVTEKGKYVELRCDPISGHTALYWYRQSLGQGPEFLIYFQGTGAADDSGLPNDRFFAVRPEGSVSTLKIQRTERGDSAVYLCASSGTPQETQYFGPGTRLLVL.